This is a list of T cell receptor beta chains from one sample in a study of shared clonotypes between healthy human individuals. Libraries were prepared by immunoSEQ multiplex PCR; TCRdb keeps only in-frame clonotypes and omits some of them. The repertoire holds about 530,000 clones, with almost 97% as singletons. Material: naive CD4+ T cells sorted from blood. These receptors were obtained from a woman younger than 45 in good health. The CDR3 runs from the conserved cysteine through the conserved F or W. The order of the fields is J gene, V gene, CDR3 protein.

J: TRBJ2-5
V: TRBV7-9
CDR3: CASTPQPPAETQYF

J: TRBJ2-4
V: TRBV10-1
CDR3: CASSQDGNIQYF

J: .
V: TRBV28
CDR3: CASISSGTSGRDSYEQYF

J: TRBJ2-7
V: TRBV5-4
CDR3: CASSQTGTGIYEQYF

J: TRBJ2-1
V: TRBV28
CDR3: CASSQASGISYNEQFF

J: TRBJ1-1
V: TRBV28
CDR3: CASSPGTGAMNTEAFF

J: TRBJ1-5
V: TRBV2
CDR3: CASSRKSGRGTGPQHF

J: TRBJ2-7
V: TRBV20-1
CDR3: CSAQGPGEQYF

J: TRBJ2-3
V: TRBV5-1
CDR3: CASSLVTTSGIDTQYF

J: TRBJ2-1
V: TRBV11-1
CDR3: CASSFFDRAGLDEQFF

J: TRBJ2-1
V: TRBV28
CDR3: CASSPLGGGSNEQFF

J: TRBJ1-3
V: TRBV28
CDR3: CASSFGRTHYGNTIYF

J: TRBJ1-4
V: TRBV19
CDR3: CASQSRRTEKLFF

J: TRBJ2-7
V: TRBV5-1
CDR3: CASSLDNSYEQYF

J: TRBJ1-5
V: TRBV6-1
CDR3: CASTGGQYSNQPQHF

J: TRBJ2-7
V: TRBV7-2
CDR3: CATQLQAGGSSYEQYF

J: TRBJ2-7
V: TRBV6-1
CDR3: CASSSGAPYEQYF

J: TRBJ2-2
V: TRBV27
CDR3: CASTKWGGRAGNTGELFF

J: TRBJ2-3
V: TRBV13
CDR3: CASSSPSTDTQYF

J: TRBJ2-2
V: TRBV27
CDR3: CASSILANTGELFF

J: TRBJ2-7
V: TRBV4-2
CDR3: CASSPIPEYYEQYF

J: TRBJ2-7
V: TRBV2
CDR3: CASRDRELAYEQYF

J: TRBJ1-3
V: TRBV6-1
CDR3: CASSVQGTGNTIYF

J: TRBJ2-7
V: TRBV5-6
CDR3: CASSLSQEQYF

J: TRBJ2-1
V: TRBV19
CDR3: CACRSDLNNEQFF

J: TRBJ2-5
V: TRBV10-3
CDR3: CAISGSMEGETQYF

J: TRBJ2-1
V: TRBV29-1
CDR3: CSVLTSGRLNEQFF

J: TRBJ2-3
V: TRBV6-5
CDR3: CASSYSNQFGDTQYF

J: TRBJ1-4
V: TRBV5-8
CDR3: CASSETGVTNEKLFF

J: TRBJ1-1
V: TRBV6-1
CDR3: CASRYTGRVTEAFF

J: TRBJ2-7
V: TRBV15
CDR3: CATSRDGGSWYEQYF

J: TRBJ1-2
V: TRBV7-8
CDR3: CASSLAGGRSGYTF

J: TRBJ2-1
V: TRBV7-3
CDR3: CASSTAGTSGSSYNEQFF

J: TRBJ2-1
V: TRBV5-1
CDR3: CASSPGQEDNEQFF

J: TRBJ1-2
V: TRBV2
CDR3: CAGRKDTYYGYTF